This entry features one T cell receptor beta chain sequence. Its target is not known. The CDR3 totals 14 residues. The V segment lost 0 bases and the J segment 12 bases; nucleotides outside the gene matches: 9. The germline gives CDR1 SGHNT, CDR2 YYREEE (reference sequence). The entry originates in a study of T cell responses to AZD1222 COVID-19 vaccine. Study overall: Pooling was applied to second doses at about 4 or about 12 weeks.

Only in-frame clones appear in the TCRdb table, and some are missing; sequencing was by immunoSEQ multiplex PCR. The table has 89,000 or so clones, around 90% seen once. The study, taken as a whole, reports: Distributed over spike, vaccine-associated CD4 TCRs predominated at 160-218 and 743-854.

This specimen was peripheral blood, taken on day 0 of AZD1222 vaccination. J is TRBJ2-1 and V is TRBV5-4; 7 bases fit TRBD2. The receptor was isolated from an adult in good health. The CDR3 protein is CASSLDLREQRQFF. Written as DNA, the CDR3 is TGTGCCAGCAGCTTGGATCTGCGGGAGCAGCGGCAGTTCTTC. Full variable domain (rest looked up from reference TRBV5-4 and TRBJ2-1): ETGVTQSPTHLIKTRGQQVTLRCSSQSGHNTVSWYQQALGQGPQFIFQYYREEENGRGNFPPRFSGLQFPNYSSELNVNALELDDSALYLCASSLDLREQRQFFGPGTRLTVL.